The rows below give T cell receptor beta chains drawn from one sample of a study of CD8 T cells in Susac syndrome. From the immunoSEQ multiplex PCR reads, TCRdb called clonotypes with MiXCR, one entry per CDR3 protein. The sample has some 140,000 distinct CDR3 sequences; roughly 94% are singletons. Material: CD8+ T cells from PBMCs. These receptor sequences come from a human donor with Susac syndrome. Each CDR3 is given with its conserved first and last residue. A D gene is named only where the DNA matches it firmly. Only part of the rows carry a size: once, few, many, or a class if the clone is expanded.

j_call v_call clone_size d_call cdr3_aa cdr3_nt
TRBJ2-6 TRBV18 . . CASSPHPPGANVLTF TGTGCCAGCTCACCACACCCCCCTGGGGCCAACGTCCTGACTTTC
TRBJ2-1 TRBV7-9 . TRBD2 CASSLASGTSNEQFF TGTGCCAGCAGCTTAGCTAGCGGGACTTCCAATGAGCAGTTCTTC
TRBJ1-1 TRBV5-1 . . CASRPQTGLGRNTEAFF TGCGCCAGCAGACCCCAGACAGGTCTTGGCCGAAACACTGAAGCTTTCTTT
TRBJ2-3 TRBV5-6 once TRBD2 CASSLGSGELTDTQYF TGTGCCAGCAGCTTGGGAAGCGGGGAGCTCACAGATACGCAGTATTTT
TRBJ2-5 TRBV14 . . CASSQDETVTLVTQYF TGTGCCAGCAGCCAAGATGAGACAGTAACCCTGGTGACCCAGTACTTC
TRBJ2-2 TRBV29-1 . . CSVGENTGELFF TGCAGCGTTGGAGAGAACACCGGGGAGCTGTTTTTT
TRBJ2-1 TRBV6-5 once TRBD1 CASSTTGNSQFF TGTGCCAGCAGTACGACAGGGAATTCGCAGTTCTTC
TRBJ2-5 TRBV29-1 . . CSVEEMTIQGAVSQETQYF TGCAGCGTTGAAGAGATGACGATCCAGGGTGCGGTCAGTCAGGAGACCCAGTACTTC
TRBJ1-3 TRBV29-1 . . CSASSRVGSSGNTIYF TGCAGCGCTTCCTCCAGGGTAGGGAGCTCTGGAAACACCATATATTTT
TRBJ2-1 TRBV12-3/TRBV12-4 once TRBD2 CASSQGLAGTYSYNEQFF TGTGCCAGCAGCCAGGGACTAGCGGGAACGTACTCCTACAATGAGCAGTTCTTC
TRBJ1-1 TRBV9 . . CASTPRDHPGAFF TGTGCCAGCACCCCGAGGGACCACCCGGGAGCTTTCTTT
TRBJ2-1 TRBV7-6 . TRBD2 CASSLAPSGGGEQFF TGTGCCAGCAGCTTAGCGCCTAGCGGGGGGGGTGAGCAGTTCTTC
TRBJ2-1 TRBV13 . TRBD2 CASSSRLAGGGFYNEQFF TGTGCCAGCAGCTCCCGACTAGCGGGAGGGGGGTTCTACAATGAGCAGTTCTTC
TRBJ2-5 TRBV7-9 . TRBD1 CASSVGTGEETQYF TGTGCCAGCAGCGTAGGGACAGGGGAAGAGACCCAGTACTTC
TRBJ2-7 TRBV3-1 . TRBD2 CASSHPTSGLGEQYF TGTGCCAGCAGCCACCCGACTAGCGGCTTAGGAGAGCAGTACTTC
TRBJ2-7 TRBV20-1 . TRBD1 CSAREKGDRVTYEQYF TGCAGTGCTAGAGAAAAGGGGGACAGGGTCACCTACGAGCAGTACTTC
TRBJ1-2 TRBV24-1 . . CATSEARTEANYGYTF TGTGCCACCAGTGAGGCCCGGACCGAAGCTAACTATGGCTACACCTTC
TRBJ1-2 TRBV20-1 . . CSAPSGDYYGYTF TGCAGTGCTCCCTCGGGGGACTACTATGGCTACACCTTC
TRBJ2-3 TRBV11-3 . TRBD2 CASSPLAGVLGDTQYF TGTGCCAGCAGCCCGTTAGCGGGAGTCCTTGGAGATACGCAGTATTTT
TRBJ2-1 TRBV9 . . CASSTEGLYNEQFF TGTGCCAGCAGCACAGAGGGACTCTACAATGAGCAGTTCTTC
TRBJ2-2 TRBV29-1 . . CSVDGTGTGELFF TGCAGCGTTGACGGGACGGGCACCGGGGAGCTGTTTTTT
TRBJ1-1 TRBV4-1 . . CASSHPSPTEAFF TGCGCCAGCAGCCACCCGTCTCCCACTGAAGCTTTCTTT
TRBJ1-4 TRBV27 . TRBD1 CASSLWTGHEKLFF TGTGCCAGCAGTTTATGGACAGGGCATGAAAAACTGTTTTTT
TRBJ2-1 TRBV14 . . CASSQDLGSYNEQFF TGTGCCAGCAGCCAAGATCTGGGCTCCTACAATGAGCAGTTCTTC
TRBJ2-2 TRBV29-1 . TRBD2 CSIAGEYTGELFF TGCAGCATAGCGGGAGAGTACACCGGGGAGCTGTTTTTT
TRBJ2-5 TRBV29-1 . . CSVEDTETQYF TGCAGCGTTGAAGATACTGAGACCCAGTACTTC
TRBJ1-1 TRBV6-1 . TRBD1 CASSKPGQQDPNTEAFF TGTGCCAGCAGTAAACCGGGACAGCAGGACCCGAACACTGAAGCTTTCTTT
TRBJ2-1 TRBV12-3/TRBV12-4 . . CAIDQGPEQFF TGTGCCATCGACCAGGGGCCGGAGCAGTTCTTC
TRBJ2-3 TRBV6-6 . . CARPGRRITDTQYF TGTGCCAGACCCGGGAGACGGATCACAGATACGCAGTATTTT
TRBJ2-3 TRBV20-1 . TRBD2 CSANSGSGDTQYF TGCAGTGCTAATAGCGGGAGCGGAGATACGCAGTATTTT
TRBJ2-7 TRBV13 . . CASADSSSYEQYF TGTGCCAGCGCGGACAGTAGCTCCTACGAGCAGTACTTC
TRBJ2-2 TRBV29-1 . . CSVPAITNTGELFF TGCAGCGTTCCCGCGATAACGAACACCGGGGAGCTGTTTTTT
TRBJ2-3 TRBV3-1 once . CASSQDWAGGSDTQYF TGTGCCAGCAGCCAAGATTGGGCAGGCGGGTCCGATACGCAGTATTTT
TRBJ1-1 TRBV12-3/TRBV12-4 . . CASSKGLPTEAFF TGTGCCAGCAGTAAGGGGTTACCCACTGAAGCTTTCTTT
TRBJ1-4 TRBV4-2 . . CASSPETSAEKLFF TGTGCCAGCAGCCCTGAAACATCGGCTGAAAAACTGTTTTTT
TRBJ2-7 TRBV4-1 . . CASSQDGGVQGTTGEQYF TGCGCCAGCAGCCAAGATGGGGGGGTACAGGGGACTACGGGGGAGCAGTACTTC
TRBJ2-7 TRBV6-1 . TRBD1 CASSEAPGQGLGEQYF TGTGCCAGCAGTGAAGCGCCAGGACAGGGATTAGGCGAGCAGTACTTC
TRBJ2-7 TRBV27 . TRBD1 CASSPLGQGTYEQYF TGTGCCAGCAGTCCCCTTGGACAGGGTACCTACGAGCAGTACTTC
TRBJ2-3 TRBV11-2 . . CASSLGQGSDTQYF TGTGCCAGCAGCTTAGGGCAGGGATCAGATACGCAGTATTTT
TRBJ2-2 TRBV7-9 . . CASLNTGELFF TGTGCCAGCTTGAACACCGGGGAGCTGTTTTTT
TRBJ1-2 TRBV9 few . CASSDGTNYGYTF TGTGCCAGCAGCGACGGGACTAACTATGGCTACACCTTC
TRBJ2-5 TRBV20-1 . TRBD2 CSARPIAGLRETQYF TGCAGTGCTAGACCCATAGCGGGATTGCGAGAGACCCAGTACTTC
TRBJ2-7 TRBV11-2 . . CASSSLGPPSYEQYF TGTGCCAGCAGCTCGTTGGGACCTCCCTCCTACGAGCAGTACTTC
TRBJ1-4 TRBV7-9 . TRBD1 CASSDRDRVEKLFF TGTGCCAGCAGCGACCGGGACAGGGTTGAAAAACTGTTTTTT
TRBJ1-5 TRBV7-9 . . CASSLGGHQPQHF TGTGCCAGCAGTTTGGGGGGGCATCAGCCCCAGCATTTT
TRBJ2-7 TRBV9 . . CASSVDEAHEQYF TGTGCCAGCAGCGTAGATGAGGCCCACGAGCAGTACTTC
TRBJ2-1 TRBV4-1 . TRBD2 CASSLGAGVVSYNEQFF TGCGCCAGCAGCCTGGGAGCGGGAGTAGTCTCCTACAATGAGCAGTTCTTC
TRBJ1-2 TRBV7-8 . TRBD1 CASSLSKGADYGYTF TGTGCCAGCAGCTTATCAAAGGGGGCCGACTATGGCTACACCTTC
TRBJ1-5 TRBV6-4 . . CASSAAVNQPQHF TGTGCCAGCAGTGCGGCGGTCAATCAGCCCCAGCATTTT
TRBJ2-2 TRBV5-1 . . CASSLGADTTGELFF TGCGCCAGCAGCTTGGGGGCAGACACCACCGGGGAGCTGTTTTTT
TRBJ1-5 TRBV27 . . CASGLFFNQPQHF TGTGCCAGTGGGCTGTTTTTTAATCAGCCCCAGCATTTT
TRBJ2-1 TRBV5-6 . . CASIAGNEQFF TGTGCCAGCATAGCAGGCAATGAGCAGTTCTTC
TRBJ2-7 TRBV28 . . CASSSNFPPLYEQYF TGTGCCAGCAGTTCCAACTTCCCGCCCTTATACGAGCAGTACTTC